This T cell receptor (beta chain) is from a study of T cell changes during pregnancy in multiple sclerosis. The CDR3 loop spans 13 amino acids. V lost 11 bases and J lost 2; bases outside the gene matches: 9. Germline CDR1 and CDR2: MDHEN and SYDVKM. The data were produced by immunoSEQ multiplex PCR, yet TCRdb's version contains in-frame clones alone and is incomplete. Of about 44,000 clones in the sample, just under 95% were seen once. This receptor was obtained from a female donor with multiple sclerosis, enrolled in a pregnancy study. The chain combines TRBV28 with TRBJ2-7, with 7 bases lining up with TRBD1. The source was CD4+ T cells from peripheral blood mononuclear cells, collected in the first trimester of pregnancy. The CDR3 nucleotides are TGTGCCGTACCCGGGACAGTAACCTACGAGCAGTACTTC. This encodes CAVPGTVTYEQYF.